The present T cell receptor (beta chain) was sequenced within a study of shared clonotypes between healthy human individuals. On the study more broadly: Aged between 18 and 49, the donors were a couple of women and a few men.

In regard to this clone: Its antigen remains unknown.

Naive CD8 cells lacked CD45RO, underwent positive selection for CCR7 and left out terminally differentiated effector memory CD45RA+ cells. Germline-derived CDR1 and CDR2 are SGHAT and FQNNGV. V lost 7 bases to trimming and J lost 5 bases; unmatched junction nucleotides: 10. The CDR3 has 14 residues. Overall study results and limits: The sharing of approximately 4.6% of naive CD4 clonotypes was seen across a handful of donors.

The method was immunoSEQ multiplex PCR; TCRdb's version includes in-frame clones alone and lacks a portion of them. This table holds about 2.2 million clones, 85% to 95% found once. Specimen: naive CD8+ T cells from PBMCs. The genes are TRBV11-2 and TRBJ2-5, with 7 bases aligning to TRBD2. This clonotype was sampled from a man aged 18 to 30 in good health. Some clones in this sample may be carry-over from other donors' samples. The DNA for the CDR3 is TGTGCCAGCAACCCTACGCGGGGAGGGGAGACCCAGTACTTC. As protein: CASNPTRGGETQYF.